This T cell receptor beta chain was documented in a study of T-cell memory formation after mild COVID-19. General study points: Contracting CD8+ clones were enriched in EMRA, CD4+ mainly in CM and EM. Contracting clones from day 15 to 85 showed balanced CD4/CD8; later expanders favored CD4+.

This clonotype was seen ten or more times. What it recognizes is unknown. CDR3 size: 13 residues. Trimming at V came to 2 bases and at J to 8 bases, leaving 5 bases not matched to a gene. Germline V gene lookup returns CDR1 MNHEY and CDR2 SVGEGT. TCRdb reprocessed the 5' RACE reads via MiXCR and lists one record per CDR3 protein. This table has under 550,000 distinct CDR3 sequences, over 15% appearing once. This receptor was identified in a man aged 18 to 29 who had mild COVID-19 (a few samples of this study predate the infection). Cell type and time point are not known. The chain combines TRBV6-2 or TRBV6-3 with TRBJ1-2, with 7 bases identical to TRBD1. The source material was PBMCs or a T cell subset sorted from them (not recorded which). The CDR3 protein is CASSYRTGEGYTF. The CDR3 nucleotides read TGTGCCAGCAGTTACCGGACAGGCGAAGGCTACACCTTC.